This T cell receptor (beta chain) comes out of a study of blood T cell repertoires in COVID-19. On the study more broadly: Acute-phase and convalescent COVID-19 samples originated in the United States, Italy and Spain.

Per the authors' pipeline: For nucleated cells, counts were estimated from reference gene primer amplification. Only in-frame clones appear in the TCRdb table, and some are missing; sequencing was by immunoSEQ multiplex PCR. That table gives V, J and clone size, and the DNA gave D and trimming. This table has tens of thousands of clones, around four fifths appearing once. CDR1 and CDR2 (germline): KGHSH, LQKENI. The CDR3 loop spans 13 amino acids. Trimming cost V 3 bases and J 1 base, with 4 bases left between them. The chain couples TRBV18 to TRBJ1-5, with D unclear. This receptor was taken from a woman aged 70 to 79 with acute or convalescent COVID-19. The specimen was peripheral blood. This CDR3 is CASSPMSNQPQHF. The CDR3 DNA is TGTGCCAGCTCACCTATGAGCAATCAGCCCCAGCATTTT.